Each of the 9 T cell receptor beta chains below was sequenced from the same sample in a study of a mutant IDH1 vaccine in newly diagnosed glioma. Sequenced by immunoSEQ multiplex PCR; TCRdb stores in-frame clones only, minus some. The sample includes 98,000 or so clones, approximately 90% of them seen just once. Time point: baseline, week 1 (first vaccination visit). The treatment was: pre-vaccination baseline after standard-of-care therapy. Here the sequenced sample was PBMCs, taken from a glioma patient treated with radiotherapy, temozolomide or both. The receptor set was obtained from a woman aged 45-60 years with glioma.

The chain carries TRBV5-6 and TRBJ2-7, with 10 bases matching TRBD1. Germline-derived CDR1 and CDR2 are SGHDT and YYEEEE. CDR3 size: 15 residues. Losses at the gene ends were 0 bases for V and 3 bases for J; bases not matched to a gene: 3. CDR3 sequence (DNA): TGTGCCAGCAGCTTGGGACAGGGGGCAAACTACGAGCAGTACTTC. Its translation is CASSLGQGANYEQYF.

The J gene is TRBJ2-7, the V gene TRBV5-1; D is ambiguous. V was trimmed by 0 bases and J by 7 bases, leaving 14 bases between them. Germline CDR1 reads SGHRS; CDR2 reads YFSETQ. CDR3 length equals 14 residues. DNA of the CDR3: TGCGCCAGCAGCTTGGCCCTACGGTTGGGAGAGCAGTACTTC. This sequence encodes CASSLALRLGEQYF. The whole variable domain, remainder taken from reference TRBV5-1 and TRBJ2-7, is KAGVTQTPRYLIKTRGQQVTLSCSPISGHRSVSWYQQTPGQGLQFLFEYFSETQRNKGNFPGRFSGRQFSNSRSEMNVSTLELGDSALYLCASSLALRLGEQYFGPGTRLTVT.

This clone showed up just once. This chain uses TRBV18 with TRBJ2-5, with TRBD2 matching 8 bases. Germline V gives CDR1 KGHSH, CDR2 LQKENI. The CDR3 covers 17 residues. V trimming: 0 bases; J trimming: 0 bases; junction bases outside the gene matches: 6. The CDR3 sequence is CASSPPRSSGDQETQYF. The CDR3 DNA reads as TGTGCCAGCTCACCACCGAGGAGTAGCGGGGACCAAGAGACCCAGTACTTC. Full variable domain (rest looked up from reference TRBV18 and TRBJ2-5): NAGVMQNPRHLVRRRGQEARLRCSPMKGHSHVYWYRQLPEEGLKFMVYLQKENIIDESGMPKERFSAEFPKEGPSILRIQQVVRGDSAAYFCASSPPRSSGDQETQYFGPGTRLLVL.

The chain has TRBV5-6 and TRBJ1-6; D is uncertain. The CDR3 sequence is 18 residues long. The V end lost 0 bases, the J end lost 7 bases, and 20 bases lay between the germline ends. The germline V gene has CDR1 SGHDT and CDR2 YYEEEE. This CDR3 reads CASSLGGGPGALNSPLHF. CDR3 nucleotide sequence: TGTGCCAGCAGCTTGGGGGGTGGCCCAGGAGCCTTAAATTCACCCCTCCACTTT.

Only one count was recorded for this clone. V is TRBV30 and J is TRBJ2-1; 12 bases map to TRBD2. Trimming cost V 5 bases and J 7 bases; bases outside gene matches: 6. The germline CDR1 and CDR2 sequences are GTSNPN and SVGIG (reference sequence). CDR3 size: 14 residues. The CDR3, as DNA: TGTGCCTGGGAGCCAACTAGCGGGAGGAATGAGCAGTTCTTC. It codes for CAWEPTSGRNEQFF.

V is TRBV6-7 and J is TRBJ1-2; 9 bases agree with TRBD1. TRBV6-7 is flagged as an ORF with uncertain function. Trimming took 4 bases from V and 4 from J; bases not matched to a gene: 13. The CDR3 spans 17 residues. This CDR3 reads CASSSPGQGPSGYGYTF. The CDR3 DNA is TGTGCCAGCAGTTCACCGGGACAGGGTCCTTCTGGCTATGGCTACACCTTC.

The chain is built from TRBV6-1 and TRBJ2-3; D is undetermined. V lost 6 bases, J lost 3 bases, and 10 bases lay in between. CDR1 is MNHNS and CDR2 is SASEGT in the germline V gene. The CDR3 spans 13 residues. DNA for the CDR3: TGTGCCAGCAGGATCACGGTAACAGATACGCAGTATTTT. Encoded protein: CASRITVTDTQYF.

The chain couples TRBV6-1 to TRBJ1-3; a possible D gene is TRBD1 (5 bases). Between the trimmed V and J ends, which lost 0 bases and 2 bases, there was a span of 8 bases. The germline V gene encodes CDR1 MNHNS and CDR2 SASEGT. This CDR3 is built from 15 residues. In nucleotides, the CDR3 is TGTGCCAGCAGTGAAGCGGCAGGGACTGGAAACACCATATATTTT. Protein product: CASSEAAGTGNTIYF.

V usage is TRBV14 and J usage is TRBJ2-7; the D is unclear. This CDR3 has 13 amino acids. The germline V and J ends were trimmed by 0 bases and 4 bases, with 7 bases remaining between them. CDR1 is SGHDN and CDR2 is FVKESK in the germline V gene. CDR3 in DNA: TGTGCCAGCAGCCAAGATATAATTTACGAGCAGTACTTC. Residues: CASSQDIIYEQYF.